Below, 18 T cell receptor beta chains from the same sample are listed, as sequenced in a study of blood T cell repertoires in COVID-19. Only in-frame clones appear in the TCRdb table, and some are missing; sequencing was by immunoSEQ multiplex PCR. This table holds roughly 200,000 clones, approximately 86% found once. Sequences were obtained from PBMCs or T cells enriched from blood (not recorded which). The receptor set was obtained from a woman aged 25 to 39 who had been exposed to COVID-19.

This clone was seen more than once but under ten times. The J gene is TRBJ2-3, the V gene TRBV27; perhaps TRBD2 as D (6 bases). The CDR3 covers 12 residues. CDR1 is MNHEY and CDR2 is SMNVEV in the germline V gene (reference sequence). The V gene lost 5 bases and the J gene lost 6 bases, with 9 bases spanning the gap. Here the CDR3 DNA reads TGTGCCAGCAGTGGGGGGAGGGATACGCAGTATTTT. It yields the protein CASSGGRDTQYF.

The chain employs TRBV5-1 and TRBJ2-7; possibly TRBD1 for D (6 bases). CDR3 length: 13 residues. Germline-derived CDR1 and CDR2 are SGHRS and YFSETQ. Trimming cost V 2 bases and J 7 bases, with 13 bases left between them. CDR3 region: CASSFTGFREQYF. For the CDR3, the DNA is TGCGCCAGCAGCTTTACAGGGTTCCGAGAGCAGTACTTC.

This sequence joins TRBV23-1 and TRBJ2-7; no clear D. TRBV23-1 is an ORF; its function is uncertain. CDR3 length: 12 residues. V lost 4 bases to trimming and J lost 2 bases, with 6 bases between them. The CDR3 coding sequence is TGCGCCAGCAGTCCCTCCCCCTACGAGCAGTACTTC. It codes for CASSPSPYEQYF.

The rearrangement uses TRBV3-1 (or the pseudogene TRBV3-2) and TRBJ2-1; a weak D match, TRBD1 (6 bases). Looked up from germline, CDR1 is LGHDT and CDR2 is YNNKEL (reference sequence). CDR3 length: 14 amino acids. Trimming pared 4 bases from V and 10 bases from J, leaving 17 bases between. CDR3 bases: TGTGCCAGCAGCCGAATAATGACAGGCGGCGAGCAGTTCTTC. It yields the protein CASSRIMTGGEQFF.

This clone occurred once. The chain combines TRBV18 with TRBJ1-2; D not certain. The CDR3 runs to 13 residues. CDR1 and CDR2 from the germline V gene are KGHSH and LQKENI. V was pared by 2 bases and J by 5 bases, with 9 bases between. The CDR3 DNA reads TGTGCCAGCTCACCAGAGCGGCGTTATGGCTACACCTTC. Translating gives CASSPERRYGYTF.

The rearrangement joins TRBV7-9 to TRBJ2-2, with D possibly being TRBD1 (6 bases). There are 16 residues in the CDR3. Germline lookup yields CDR1 SEHNR and CDR2 FQNEAQ (reference sequence). Trimming shortened V by 4 bases and J by 0 bases, and 12 bases separated the two germline ends. This chain's CDR3 is CASSSGQNTNTGELFF. CDR3 bases: TGTGCCAGCAGCTCAGGACAGAACACGAACACCGGGGAGCTGTTTTTT. Variable domain in full (rest from reference TRBV7-9 and TRBJ2-2): DTGVSQNPRHKITKRGQNVTFRCDPISEHNRLYWYRQTLGQGPEFLTYFQNEAQLEKSRLLSDRFSAERPKGSFSTLEIQRTEQGDSAMYLCASSSGQNTNTGELFFGEGSRLTVL.

This chain connects TRBV6-1 to TRBJ2-7, with D perhaps matching TRBD1 (6 bases). This CDR3 is built from 16 residues. V lost 1 base to trimming and J lost 2 bases, with 15 bases between them. CDR1 is MNHNS, CDR2 SASEGT, per germline. CDR3 loop: CASSEGQGIRPYEQYF. CDR3 coding DNA: TGTGCCAGCAGTGAAGGGCAGGGGATCCGTCCCTACGAGCAGTACTTC.

This clone has more than one count but fewer than ten. J is TRBJ1-2 and V is TRBV19; 9 nucleotides align to TRBD1. Trimming cost V 3 bases and J 4 bases; bases outside gene matches: 6. CDR3 length: 15 residues. Per germline, CDR1 LNHDA and CDR2 SQIVND (reference sequence). As DNA, the CDR3 is TGTGCCAGTAGTATCCGGACAGGGGAGGGCTATGGCTACACCTTC. The encoded protein is CASSIRTGEGYGYTF.

The V gene is TRBV19, the J gene TRBJ2-7, with 8 nucleotides matching TRBD1. J gave up 0 bases and V 6 bases, and 7 bases lay outside the gene matches. Germline assignment: CDR1 LNHDA and CDR2 SQIVND (reference sequence). This CDR3 region has 15 residues. CDR3 nucleotides: TGTGCCAGTAGGCCAGGGGGCCCAAGCTCCTACGAGCAGTACTTC. Protein product: CASRPGGPSSYEQYF. Drawing the rest from reference TRBV19 and TRBJ2-7, the complete variable domain is DGGITQSPKYLFRKEGQNVTLSCEQNLNHDAMYWYRQDPGQGLRLIYYSQIVNDFQKGDIAEGYSVSREKKESFPLTVTSAQKNPTAFYLCASRPGGPSSYEQYFGPGTRLTVT.

The V call is TRBV12-3 or TRBV12-4, the J call TRBJ2-7; TRBD1 matches 8 bases. Trimming took 7 bases from V and 6 from J; bases not matched to a gene: 8. CDR3 size: 13 residues. DNA for the CDR3: TGTGCCAGCACCCGGGACAGGAGGTCCGAGCAGTACTTC. Protein product: CASTRDRRSEQYF.

The rearrangement joins TRBV11-2 to TRBJ2-7, with a weak D call TRBD1 (5 bases). The CDR3 is made up of 15 amino acids. V was clipped by 1 base and J by 3 bases, with 13 bases between them. Germline V gene sequence: CDR1 SGHAT, CDR2 FQNNGV. CDR3 DNA: TGTGCCAGCAGCTTAGGTCAGGGTCGGCTCTACGAGCAGTACTTC. The encoded protein is CASSLGQGRLYEQYF.

DNA for the CDR3: TGCAGTGCTAGTAACAGGGGATTGAACACTGAAGCTTTCTTT. This codes for CSASNRGLNTEAFF. This rearrangement joins TRBV20-1 to TRBJ1-1, with TRBD1 matching 7 bases. The CDR3 sequence is 14 residues long. J gave up 0 bases and V 3 bases, and 4 bases lay outside the gene matches. Germline lookup yields CDR1 DFQATT and CDR2 SNEGSKA (reference sequence).

The chain uses TRBV4-1 and TRBJ2-6; TRBD1 might be the D (6 bases). This CDR3 is built from 19 residues. Germline V gives CDR1 MGHRA, CDR2 YSYEKL. V was clipped by 0 bases and J by 1 base, with 16 bases between them. CDR3 region: CASSQDGTGFFSGANVLTF. In DNA, the CDR3 is TGCGCCAGCAGCCAAGACGGAACAGGGTTCTTTTCTGGGGCCAACGTCCTGACTTTC.

The chain carries TRBV10-3 and TRBJ2-5, with D perhaps TRBD1 (5 bases). The germline gives CDR1 ENHRY, CDR2 SYGVKD. The CDR3 runs to 16 residues. The V end lost 4 bases, the J end lost 2 bases, and 17 bases lay between the germline ends. The CDR3 sequence is CAISGTRAKGQETQYF. DNA of the CDR3: TGTGCCATCAGTGGAACCAGGGCCAAAGGACAAGAGACCCAGTACTTC.

The chain links TRBV5-1 to TRBJ2-3, with D perhaps TRBD2 (5 bases). Germline V gene data show CDR1 as SGHRS and CDR2 as YFSETQ. V lost 7 bases to trimming and J lost 4 bases, with 10 bases between them. The CDR3 totals 12 residues. In DNA, the CDR3 is TGCGCCAGCGGAGGAAGCGCAGATACGCAGTATTTT. Translating it yields CASGGSADTQYF.

This clone was counted only a few times. The chain carries TRBV19 and TRBJ1-2, with a possible D match to TRBD1 (5 bases). This CDR3 has 12 amino acids. Trimming pared 6 bases from V and 7 bases from J, leaving 12 bases between. Germline values: CDR1 LNHDA, CDR2 SQIVND (reference sequence). This chain's CDR3 is CASRGRELGYTF. The CDR3 DNA sequence: TGTGCCAGTAGGGGCAGGGAACTTGGCTACACCTTC.

V is TRBV19 and J is TRBJ1-5; 7 positions agree with TRBD1. V dropped 7 bases and J dropped 7; count of bases not matched to a gene: 10. CDR3 size: 14 residues. The germline V gene has CDR1 LNHDA and CDR2 SQIVND (reference sequence). The CDR3 loop reads CASTRQGRGQPQHF. CDR3 DNA sequence: TGTGCCAGTACCAGACAGGGAAGAGGACAGCCCCAGCATTTT. The full variable domain, in which reference TRBV19 and TRBJ1-5 provide the parts outside the CDR3, is DGGITQSPKYLFRKEGQNVTLSCEQNLNHDAMYWYRQDPGQGLRLIYYSQIVNDFQKGDIAEGYSVSREKKESFPLTVTSAQKNPTAFYLCASTRQGRGQPQHFGDGTRLSIL.

The rearrangement joins TRBV29-1 to TRBJ2-3; 11 bases are a match to TRBD2. The germline V gene has CDR1 SQVTM and CDR2 ANQGSEA. V shed 7 bases and J 4 bases; nucleotides not matched to a gene: 4. This CDR3 region has 13 residues. CDR3 loop: CSATTSGADTQYF. The CDR3 bases are TGCAGCGCCACGACTAGCGGGGCAGATACGCAGTATTTT.